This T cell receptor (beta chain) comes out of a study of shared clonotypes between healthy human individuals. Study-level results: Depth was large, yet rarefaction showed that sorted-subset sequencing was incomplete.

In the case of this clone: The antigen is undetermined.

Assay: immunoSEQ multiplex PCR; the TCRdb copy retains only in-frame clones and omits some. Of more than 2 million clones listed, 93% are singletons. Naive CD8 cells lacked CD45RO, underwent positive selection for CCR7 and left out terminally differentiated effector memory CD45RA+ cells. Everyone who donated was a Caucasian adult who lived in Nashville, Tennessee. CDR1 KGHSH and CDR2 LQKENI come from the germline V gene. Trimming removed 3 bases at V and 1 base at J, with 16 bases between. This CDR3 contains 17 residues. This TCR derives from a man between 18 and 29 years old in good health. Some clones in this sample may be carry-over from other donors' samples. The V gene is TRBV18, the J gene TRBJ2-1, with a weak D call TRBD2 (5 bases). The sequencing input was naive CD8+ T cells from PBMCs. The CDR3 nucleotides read TGTGCCAGCTCACCTGCCGTGGGGAGTGGGTCCTACAATGAGCAGTTCTTC. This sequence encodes CASSPAVGSGSYNEQFF. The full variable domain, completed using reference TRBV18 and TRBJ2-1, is NAGVMQNPRHLVRRRGQEARLRCSPMKGHSHVYWYRQLPEEGLKFMVYLQKENIIDESGMPKERFSAEFPKEGPSILRIQQVVRGDSAAYFCASSPAVGSGSYNEQFFGPGTRLTVL.